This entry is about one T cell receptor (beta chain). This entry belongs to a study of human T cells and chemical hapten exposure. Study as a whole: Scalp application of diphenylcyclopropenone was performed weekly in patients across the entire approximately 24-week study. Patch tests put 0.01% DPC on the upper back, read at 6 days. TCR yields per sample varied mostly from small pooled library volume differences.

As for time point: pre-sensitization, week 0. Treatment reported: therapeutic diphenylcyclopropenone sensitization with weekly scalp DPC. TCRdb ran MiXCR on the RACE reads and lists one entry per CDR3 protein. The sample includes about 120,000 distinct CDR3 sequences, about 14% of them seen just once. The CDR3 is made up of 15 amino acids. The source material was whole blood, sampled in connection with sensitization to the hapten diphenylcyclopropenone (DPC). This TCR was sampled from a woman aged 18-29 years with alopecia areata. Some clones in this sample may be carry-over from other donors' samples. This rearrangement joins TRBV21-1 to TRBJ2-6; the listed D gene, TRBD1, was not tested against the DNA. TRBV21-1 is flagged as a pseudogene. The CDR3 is CASSMGTGRRGVLTF. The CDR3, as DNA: TGTGCCAGCAGCATGGGGACAGGCCGTCGAGGCGTCCTGACTTTC.